These 9 T cell receptor beta chains came from one sample sequenced in a study of cytomegalovirus exposure and HLA in healthy donors. This PCR relied on a set of 60 Vbeta primers and 13 Jbeta primers. TCRdb's table, derived via immunoSEQ multiplex PCR, lists solely in-frame clones and lacks some. The sample shows 75,000 to 90,000 clones, 60% to 85% of them seen only once. Sequenced: PBMCs. The receptor set was obtained from a male donor in good health and CMV-seropositive.

The J gene is TRBJ1-1, the V gene TRBV7-6; 7 positions agree with TRBD1. Trimming removed 8 bases from V and 8 bases from J; junction bases left unmatched: 5. The V gene's germline CDR1 is SGHVS and CDR2 FNYEAQ. This CDR3 comprises 11 residues. The CDR3 bases are TGTGCCAGCGGGGAACAGGGGGAAGCTTTCTTT. Residues: CASGEQGEAFF.

The rearrangement links TRBV6-5 to TRBJ2-5; 10 positions match TRBD2. The DNA end is a closer match to TRBJ2-7, so the J assignment may be wrong. CDR1 MNHEY and CDR2 SVGAGI come from the germline V gene. The CDR3 spans 15 residues. The CDR3 here is CASSYTSSGRDEQYF. The CDR3 DNA sequence: TGTGCCAGCAGTTACACTTCTAGCGGGAGAGACGAGCAGTACTTC.

About this clone: Different DNA sequences within this sample yield the same CDR3. The rearrangement links TRBV2 to TRBJ2-3, with D tentatively TRBD2 (6 bases). The V gene lost 7 bases and the J gene lost 1 base, with 12 bases spanning the gap. Germline CDR1 SNHLY, CDR2 FYNNEI. The CDR3 runs 14 residues. The CDR3 sequence is CASTGQRGTDTQYF. The CDR3 DNA reads as TGTGCCAGCACAGGCCAGCGGGGCACAGATACGCAGTATTTT.

The sample holds one count of this clone. This sequence joins TRBV11-1 and TRBJ1-5; D not certain. CDR1 is SGHAT, CDR2 FQDESV, per germline (reference sequence). V gave up 1 base and J gave up 0 bases, with 7 bases separating them. The CDR3 is made up of 15 amino acids. CDR3 DNA sequence: TGTGCCAGCAGCTTAGATCCGGGTAGCAATCAGCCCCAGCATTTT. Translated: CASSLDPGSNQPQHF.

A remark on this clone: At the DNA level, this CDR3 is encoded by other sequences in the same sample as well. This chain connects TRBV27 to TRBJ2-5, with D perhaps TRBD2 (5 bases). Germline V gives CDR1 MNHEY, CDR2 SMNVEV (reference sequence). This CDR3 contains 13 residues. Trimming took off 6 bases at V and 3 bases at J, with 11 bases between the two ends. The CDR3 DNA reads TGTGCCAGCAGACCGGGGTTCGAAGAGACCCAGTACTTC. This translates into CASRPGFEETQYF.

This clone was seen more than once but under ten times. The chain recombines TRBV6-5 with TRBJ2-7; the D gene is possibly TRBD2 (5 bases). The CDR3 extends over 14 amino acids. Between the trimmed V and J ends, which lost 7 bases and 1 base, there was a span of 14 bases. Germline-derived CDR1 and CDR2 are MNHEY and SVGAGI. The CDR3 nucleotides are TGTGCCAGCATAGACCGAGGGCAGTCCTACGAGCAGTACTTC. Protein sequence: CASIDRGQSYEQYF.

V and J are TRBV4-2 and TRBJ1-4, with D maybe TRBD1 (5 bases). The CDR3 is made up of 14 amino acids. The ends were cut back, 6 bases at V and 7 bases at J, with 15 bases in the middle. In germline, CDR1 is LGHNA, CDR2 YNFKEQ. The CDR3 loop reads CASSHAGLSEKLFF. The CDR3 DNA is TGTGCCAGCAGTCACGCGGGACTTAGTGAAAAACTGTTTTTT.

V gene TRBV28 combines with J gene TRBJ2-1; D ambiguous. There are 15 residues in the CDR3. CDR1 is MDHEN and CDR2 is SYDVKM in the germline V gene. With 6 bases removed from V and 0 bases from J, the gap between germline ends came to 12 bases. CDR3 sequence reads: CASSPTRSSYNEQFF. The DNA for the CDR3 is TGTGCCAGCAGCCCGACGAGGAGCTCCTACAATGAGCAGTTCTTC.

This chain uses TRBV6-5 with TRBJ2-7; possibly TRBD2 for D (7 bases). The V gene's germline CDR1 is MNHEY and CDR2 SVGAGI. The CDR3 sequence is 15 residues long. The germline V and J ends were trimmed by 7 bases and 1 base, with 17 bases remaining between them. The CDR3 DNA reads TGTGCCAGCACTCCATGGCGGGGGCTGTCCTACGAGCAGTACTTC. This gives the protein CASTPWRGLSYEQYF.